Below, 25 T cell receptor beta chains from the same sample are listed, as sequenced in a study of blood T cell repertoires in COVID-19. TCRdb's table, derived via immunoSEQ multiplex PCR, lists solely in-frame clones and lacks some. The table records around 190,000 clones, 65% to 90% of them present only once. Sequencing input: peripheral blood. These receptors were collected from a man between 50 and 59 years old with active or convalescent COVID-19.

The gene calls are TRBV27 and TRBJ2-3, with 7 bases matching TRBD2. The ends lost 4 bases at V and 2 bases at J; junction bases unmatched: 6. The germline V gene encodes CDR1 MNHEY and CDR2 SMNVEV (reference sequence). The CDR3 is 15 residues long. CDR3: CASSSSSGYTDTQYF. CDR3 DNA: TGTGCCAGCAGTTCGTCTAGCGGTTACACAGATACGCAGTATTTT.

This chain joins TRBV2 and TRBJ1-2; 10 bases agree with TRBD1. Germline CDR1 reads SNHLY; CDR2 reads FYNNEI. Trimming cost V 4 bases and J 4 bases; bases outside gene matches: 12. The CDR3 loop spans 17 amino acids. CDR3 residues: CASSGRGQGTSGYGYTF. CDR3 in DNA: TGTGCCAGCAGTGGCAGGGGACAGGGGACTTCGGGCTATGGCTACACCTTC.

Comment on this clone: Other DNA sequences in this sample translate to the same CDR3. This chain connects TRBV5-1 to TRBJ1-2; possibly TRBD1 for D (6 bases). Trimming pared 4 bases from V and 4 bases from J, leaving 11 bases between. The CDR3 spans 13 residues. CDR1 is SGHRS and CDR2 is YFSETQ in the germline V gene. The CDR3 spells CASSLDSLYGYTF. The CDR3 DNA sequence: TGCGCCAGCAGCCTGGACAGCCTCTATGGCTACACCTTC.

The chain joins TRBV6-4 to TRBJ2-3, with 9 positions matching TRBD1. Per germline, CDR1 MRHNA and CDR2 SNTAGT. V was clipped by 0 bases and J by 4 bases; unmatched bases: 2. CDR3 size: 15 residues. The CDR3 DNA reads TGTGCCAGCAGTGACTCCGGGACAGGGCCAGATACGCAGTATTTT. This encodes CASSDSGTGPDTQYF.

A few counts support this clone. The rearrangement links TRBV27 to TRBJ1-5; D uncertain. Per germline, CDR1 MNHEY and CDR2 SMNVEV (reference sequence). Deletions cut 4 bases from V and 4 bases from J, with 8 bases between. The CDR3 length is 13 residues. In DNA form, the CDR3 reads TGTGCCAGCAGTTGGCAAAGTAATCAGCCCCAGCATTTT. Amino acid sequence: CASSWQSNQPQHF.

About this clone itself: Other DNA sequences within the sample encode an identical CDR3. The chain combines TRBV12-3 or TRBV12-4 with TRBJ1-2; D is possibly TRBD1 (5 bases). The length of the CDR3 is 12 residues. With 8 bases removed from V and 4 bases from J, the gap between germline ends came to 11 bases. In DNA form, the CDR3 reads TGTGCCAGCGGTACAGGCCCCTATGGCTACACCTTC. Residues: CASGTGPYGYTF.

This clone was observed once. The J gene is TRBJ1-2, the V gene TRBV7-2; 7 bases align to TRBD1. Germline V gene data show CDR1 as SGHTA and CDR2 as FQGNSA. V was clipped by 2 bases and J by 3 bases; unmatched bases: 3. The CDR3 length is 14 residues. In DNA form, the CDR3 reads TGTGCCAGCAGCTTAAACAGGGGCGACTATGGCTACACCTTC. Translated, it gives CASSLNRGDYGYTF.

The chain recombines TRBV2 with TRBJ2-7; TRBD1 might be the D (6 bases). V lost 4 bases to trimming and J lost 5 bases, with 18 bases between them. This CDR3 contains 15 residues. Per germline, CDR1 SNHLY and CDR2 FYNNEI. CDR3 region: CASSALGSGADEQYF. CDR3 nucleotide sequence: TGTGCCAGCAGTGCATTGGGGTCAGGGGCGGACGAGCAGTACTTC.

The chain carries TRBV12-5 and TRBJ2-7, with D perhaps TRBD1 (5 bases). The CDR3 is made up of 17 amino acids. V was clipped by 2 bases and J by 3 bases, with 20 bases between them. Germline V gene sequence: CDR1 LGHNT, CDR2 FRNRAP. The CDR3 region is CASGLPITEGAYYEQYF. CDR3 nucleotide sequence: TGTGCTAGTGGTTTGCCCATTACAGAAGGGGCTTACTACGAGCAGTACTTC. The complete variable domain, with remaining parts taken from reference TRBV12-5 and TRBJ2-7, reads DARVTQTPRHKVTEMGQEVTMRCQPILGHNTVFWYRQTMMQGLELLAYFRNRAPLDDSGMPKDRFSAEMPDATLATLKIQPSEPRDSAVYFCASGLPITEGAYYEQYFGPGTRLTVT.

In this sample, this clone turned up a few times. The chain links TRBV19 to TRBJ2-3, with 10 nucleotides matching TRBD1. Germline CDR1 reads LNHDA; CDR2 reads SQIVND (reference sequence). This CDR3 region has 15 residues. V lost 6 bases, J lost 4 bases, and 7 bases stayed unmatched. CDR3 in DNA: TGTGCCAGTAGCCAGGGGGACAGGGGACCAGATACGCAGTATTTT. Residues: CASSQGDRGPDTQYF.

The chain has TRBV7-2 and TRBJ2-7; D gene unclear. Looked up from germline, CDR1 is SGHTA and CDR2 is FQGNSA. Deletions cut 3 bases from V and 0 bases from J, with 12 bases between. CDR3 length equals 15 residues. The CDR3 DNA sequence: TGTGCCAGCAGCTTTGATATGTGGGCCTCCTACGAGCAGTACTTC. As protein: CASSFDMWASYEQYF.

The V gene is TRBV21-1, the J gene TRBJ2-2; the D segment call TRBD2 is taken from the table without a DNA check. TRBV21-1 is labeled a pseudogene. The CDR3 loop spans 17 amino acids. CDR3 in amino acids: CASSWLAGGYTAGELFF. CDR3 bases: TGTGCCAGCAGCTGGCTAGCGGGAGGGTACACCGCCGGGGAGCTGTTTTTT.

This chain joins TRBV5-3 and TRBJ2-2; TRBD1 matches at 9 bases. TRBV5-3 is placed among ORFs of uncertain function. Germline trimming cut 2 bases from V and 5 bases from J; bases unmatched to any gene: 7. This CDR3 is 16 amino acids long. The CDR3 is CARSFSGQGKTGELFF. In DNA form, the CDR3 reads TGTGCCAGAAGCTTTTCCGGACAGGGGAAGACCGGGGAGCTGTTTTTT.

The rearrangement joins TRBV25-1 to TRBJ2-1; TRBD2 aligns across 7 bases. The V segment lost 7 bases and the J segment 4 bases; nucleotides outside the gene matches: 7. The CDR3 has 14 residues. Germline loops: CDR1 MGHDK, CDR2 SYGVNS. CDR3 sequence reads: CASKRTRTYNEQFF. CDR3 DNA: TGTGCCAGCAAAAGGACTAGGACATACAATGAGCAGTTCTTC.

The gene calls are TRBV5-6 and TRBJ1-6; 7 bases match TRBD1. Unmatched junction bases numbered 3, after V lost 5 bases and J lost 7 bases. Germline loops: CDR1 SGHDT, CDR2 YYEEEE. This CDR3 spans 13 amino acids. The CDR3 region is CASRTGRNSPLHF. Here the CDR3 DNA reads TGTGCCAGCAGGACAGGGCGCAATTCACCCCTCCACTTT. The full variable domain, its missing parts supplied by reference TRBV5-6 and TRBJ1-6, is DAGVTQSPTHLIKTRGQQVTLRCSPKSGHDTVSWYQQALGQGPQFIFQYYEEEERQRGNFPDRFSGHQFPNYSSELNVNALLLGDSALYLCASRTGRNSPLHFGNGTRLTVT.

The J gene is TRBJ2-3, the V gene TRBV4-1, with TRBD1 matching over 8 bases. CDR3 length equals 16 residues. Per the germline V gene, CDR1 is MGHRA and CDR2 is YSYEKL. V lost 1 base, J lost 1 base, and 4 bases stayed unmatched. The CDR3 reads CASSQVGGQGTDTQYF. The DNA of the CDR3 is TGCGCCAGCAGCCAAGTGGGGGGACAGGGCACAGATACGCAGTATTTT.

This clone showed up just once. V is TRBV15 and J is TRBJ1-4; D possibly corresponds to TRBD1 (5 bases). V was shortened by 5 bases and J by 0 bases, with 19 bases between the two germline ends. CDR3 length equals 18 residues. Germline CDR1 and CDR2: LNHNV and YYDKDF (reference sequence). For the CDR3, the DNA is TGTGCCACCAGCTCTTACGCGGGACGGACTGCAACTAATGAAAAACTGTTTTTT. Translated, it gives CATSSYAGRTATNEKLFF.

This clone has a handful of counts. CDR3 coding DNA: TGTGCCAGCAGCTCCGGGACAGGGCAGAACACTGAAGCTTTCTTT. This codes for CASSSGTGQNTEAFF. The rearrangement joins TRBV9 to TRBJ1-1; TRBD1 matches at 9 bases. J gave up 1 base and V 4 bases, and 5 bases lay outside the gene matches. CDR3 length: 15 residues. Germline V CDR1 and CDR2: SGDLS, YYNGEE.

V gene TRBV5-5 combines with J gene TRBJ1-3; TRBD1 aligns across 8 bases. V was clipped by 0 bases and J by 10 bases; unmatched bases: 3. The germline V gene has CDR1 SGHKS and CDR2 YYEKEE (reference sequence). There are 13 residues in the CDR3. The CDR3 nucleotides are TGTGCCAGCAGCTTGGGACAGGGGACAACCATATATTTT. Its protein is CASSLGQGTTIYF.

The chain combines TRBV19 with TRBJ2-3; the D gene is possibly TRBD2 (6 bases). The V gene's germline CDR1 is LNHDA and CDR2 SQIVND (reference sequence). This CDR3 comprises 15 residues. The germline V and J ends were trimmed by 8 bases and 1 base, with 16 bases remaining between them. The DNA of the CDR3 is TGTGCCAGTCACCCCCCGGGAGCGGGCACAGATACGCAGTATTTT. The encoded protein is CASHPPGAGTDTQYF.

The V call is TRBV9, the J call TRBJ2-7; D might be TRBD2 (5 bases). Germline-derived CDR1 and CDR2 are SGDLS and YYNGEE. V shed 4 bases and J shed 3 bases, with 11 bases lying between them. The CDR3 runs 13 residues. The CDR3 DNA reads TGTGCCAGCAGCCCGACTAATAACTACGAGCAGTACTTC. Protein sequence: CASSPTNNYEQYF. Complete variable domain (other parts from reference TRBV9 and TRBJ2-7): DSGVTQTPKHLITATGQRVTLRCSPRSGDLSVYWYQQSLDQGLQFLIQYYNGEERAKGNILERFSAQQFPDLHSELNLSSLELGDSALYFCASSPTNNYEQYFGPGTRLTVT.

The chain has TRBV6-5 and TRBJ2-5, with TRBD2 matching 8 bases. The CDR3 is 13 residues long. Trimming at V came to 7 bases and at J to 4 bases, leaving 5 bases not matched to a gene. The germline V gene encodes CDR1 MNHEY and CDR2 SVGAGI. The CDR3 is CASIGLARETQYF. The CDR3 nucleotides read TGTGCCAGCATAGGACTAGCACGAGAGACCCAGTACTTC.

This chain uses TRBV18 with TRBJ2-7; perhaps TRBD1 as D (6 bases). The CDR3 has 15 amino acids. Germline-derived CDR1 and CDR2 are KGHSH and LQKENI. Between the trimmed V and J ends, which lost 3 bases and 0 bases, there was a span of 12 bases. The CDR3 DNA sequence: TGTGCCAGCTCACCGAGACAGGAGAGCTCCTACGAGCAGTACTTC. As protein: CASSPRQESSYEQYF.

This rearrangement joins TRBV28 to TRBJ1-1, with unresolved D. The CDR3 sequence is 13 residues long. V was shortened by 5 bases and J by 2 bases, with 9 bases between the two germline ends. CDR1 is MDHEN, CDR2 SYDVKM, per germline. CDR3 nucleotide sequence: TGTGCCAGCAGTAATTCGGTTAACACTGAAGCTTTCTTT. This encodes CASSNSVNTEAFF.

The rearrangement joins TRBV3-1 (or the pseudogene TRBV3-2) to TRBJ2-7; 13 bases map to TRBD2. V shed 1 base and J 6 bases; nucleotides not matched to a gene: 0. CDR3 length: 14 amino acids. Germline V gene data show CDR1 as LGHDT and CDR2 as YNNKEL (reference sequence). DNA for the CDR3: TGTGCCAGCAGCCAAGGACTAGCGGGGGGCGAGCAGTACTTC. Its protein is CASSQGLAGGEQYF.